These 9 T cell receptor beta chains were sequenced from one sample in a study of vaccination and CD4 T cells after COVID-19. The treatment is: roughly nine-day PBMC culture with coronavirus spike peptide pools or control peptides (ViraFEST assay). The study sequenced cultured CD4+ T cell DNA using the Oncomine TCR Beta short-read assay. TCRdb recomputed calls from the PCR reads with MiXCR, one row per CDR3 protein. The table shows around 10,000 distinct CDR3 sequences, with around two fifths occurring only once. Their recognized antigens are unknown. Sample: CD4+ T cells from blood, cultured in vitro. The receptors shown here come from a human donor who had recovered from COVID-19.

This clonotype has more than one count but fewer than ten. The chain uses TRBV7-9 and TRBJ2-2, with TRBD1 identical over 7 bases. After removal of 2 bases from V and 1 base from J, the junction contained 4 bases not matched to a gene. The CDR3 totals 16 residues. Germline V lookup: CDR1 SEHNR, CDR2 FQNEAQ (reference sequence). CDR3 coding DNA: TGTGCCAGCAGCTTATTTGACAGGGTGAACACCGGGGAGCTGTTTTTT. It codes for CASSLFDRVNTGELFF.

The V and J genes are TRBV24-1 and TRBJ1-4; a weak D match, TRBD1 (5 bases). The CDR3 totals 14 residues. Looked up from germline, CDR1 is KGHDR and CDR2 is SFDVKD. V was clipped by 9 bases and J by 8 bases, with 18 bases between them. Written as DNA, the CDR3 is TGTGCCACCGAAAACAGCCGGGACGGAGAAAAACTGTTTTTT. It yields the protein CATENSRDGEKLFF.

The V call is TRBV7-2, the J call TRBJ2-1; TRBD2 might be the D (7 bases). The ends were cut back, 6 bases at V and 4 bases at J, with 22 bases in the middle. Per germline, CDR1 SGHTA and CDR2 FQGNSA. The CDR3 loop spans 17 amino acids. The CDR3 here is CASSRGGAGDGYNEQFF. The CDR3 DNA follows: TGTGCCAGCAGTAGGGGGGGTGCAGGGGACGGTTACAATGAGCAGTTCTTC.

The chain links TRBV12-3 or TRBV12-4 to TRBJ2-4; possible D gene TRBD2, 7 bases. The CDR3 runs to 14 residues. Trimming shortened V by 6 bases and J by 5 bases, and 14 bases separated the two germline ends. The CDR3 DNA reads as TGTGCCAGCAGGTGGGGGAGGGGGGAAAACATTCAGTACTTC. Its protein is CASRWGRGENIQYF.

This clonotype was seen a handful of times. The CDR3 loop reads CASSLSRQGSGSGNTIYF. As DNA, the CDR3 is TGTGCCAGCAGTTTATCGAGACAGGGTTCAGGCTCCGGAAACACCATATATTTT. The chain links TRBV27 to TRBJ1-3; the match to TRBD1 covers 7 bases. V shed 0 bases and J 4 bases; nucleotides not matched to a gene: 12. This CDR3 has 18 residues. CDR1 is MNHEY and CDR2 is SMNVEV in the germline V gene (reference sequence).

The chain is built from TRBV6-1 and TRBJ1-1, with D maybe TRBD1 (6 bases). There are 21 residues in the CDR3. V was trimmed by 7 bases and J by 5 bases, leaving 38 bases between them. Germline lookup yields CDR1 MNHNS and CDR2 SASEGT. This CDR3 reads CASTRGLGGATKKGPKTEAFF. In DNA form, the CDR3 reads TGTGCCAGCACTCGAGGTTTGGGGGGCGCAACTAAGAAGGGGCCGAAAACTGAAGCTTTCTTT.

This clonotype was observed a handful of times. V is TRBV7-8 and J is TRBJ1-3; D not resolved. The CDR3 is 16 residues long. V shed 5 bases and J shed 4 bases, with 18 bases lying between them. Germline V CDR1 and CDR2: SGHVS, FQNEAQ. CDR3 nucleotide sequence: TGTGCCAGCAGCCAAACCCGTACCCTTTCGGGAAACACCATATATTTT. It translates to CASSQTRTLSGNTIYF.

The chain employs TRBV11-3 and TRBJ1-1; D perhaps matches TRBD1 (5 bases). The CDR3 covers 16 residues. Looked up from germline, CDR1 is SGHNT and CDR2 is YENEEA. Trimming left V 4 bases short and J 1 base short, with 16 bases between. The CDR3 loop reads CASSSQGERRNTEAFF. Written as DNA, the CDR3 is TGTGCCAGCAGCTCCCAGGGAGAAAGGAGGAACACTGAAGCTTTCTTT.

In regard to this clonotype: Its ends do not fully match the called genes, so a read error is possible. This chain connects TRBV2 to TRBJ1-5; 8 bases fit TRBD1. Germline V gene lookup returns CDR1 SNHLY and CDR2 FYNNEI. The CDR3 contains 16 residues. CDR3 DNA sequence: TGTGCCAGCAGTGAAGGAGCGGGACAGGAAAATCGGCCCCAGCATTTT. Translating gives CASSEGAGQENRPQHF.